This TCR beta chain appears in the sequencing data of a study of CD8 T cells in Susac syndrome. Regarding the study as a whole: The authors acknowledged that their TCR sequencing and HLA analysis involved a relatively small number of individuals.

Treatment-naive patients with stable or active relapsing-remitting disease served as multiple sclerosis controls. FACS was used to enrich TEMRA cells, whereas the CD8+ and CD4+ T cells were obtained by negative isolation. Losses at the gene ends were 1 base for V and 7 bases for J; bases not matched to a gene: 9. Per germline, CDR1 DFQATT and CDR2 SNEGSKA (reference sequence). The length of the CDR3 is 15 residues. Reverse transcription of roughly 0.45 to 1 ug RNA was performed with random hexamers. TCR beta CDR3 was amplified by immunoSEQ multiplex PCR. This amplification extended across 54 Vbeta and 13 Jbeta segments. TCRdb called the immunoSEQ multiplex PCR reads again in MiXCR, with one record for every CDR3 protein. The profile shows around 300,000 distinct CDR3 sequences, about 88% of them singletons. In the case of this clonotype: The antigen is not known.

The clonotype comes from a human donor with multiple sclerosis. V gene TRBV20-1 combines with J gene TRBJ2-1, with 8 bases identical to TRBD2. Sequenced sample: CD8+ T cells from PBMCs. CDR3 protein: CSARVREGEVNEQFF. DNA of the CDR3: TGCAGTGCTAGAGTCCGGGAGGGCGAGGTGAATGAGCAGTTCTTC.